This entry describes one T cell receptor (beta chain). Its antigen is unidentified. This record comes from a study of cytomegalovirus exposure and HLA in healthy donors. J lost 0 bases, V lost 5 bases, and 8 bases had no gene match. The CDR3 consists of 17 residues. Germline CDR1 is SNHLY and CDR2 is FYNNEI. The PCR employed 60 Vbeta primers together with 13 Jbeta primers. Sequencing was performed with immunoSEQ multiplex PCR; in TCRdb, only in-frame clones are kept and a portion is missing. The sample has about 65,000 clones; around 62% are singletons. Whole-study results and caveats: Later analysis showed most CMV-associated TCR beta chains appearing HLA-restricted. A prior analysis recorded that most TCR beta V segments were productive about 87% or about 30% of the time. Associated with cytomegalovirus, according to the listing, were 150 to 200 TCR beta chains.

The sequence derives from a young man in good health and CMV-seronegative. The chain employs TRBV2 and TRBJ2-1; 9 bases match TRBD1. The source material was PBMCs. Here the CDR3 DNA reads TGTGCCAGCAGTTGGGACAGGGTAACAAGCTCCTACAATGAGCAGTTCTTC. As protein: CASSWDRVTSSYNEQFF.